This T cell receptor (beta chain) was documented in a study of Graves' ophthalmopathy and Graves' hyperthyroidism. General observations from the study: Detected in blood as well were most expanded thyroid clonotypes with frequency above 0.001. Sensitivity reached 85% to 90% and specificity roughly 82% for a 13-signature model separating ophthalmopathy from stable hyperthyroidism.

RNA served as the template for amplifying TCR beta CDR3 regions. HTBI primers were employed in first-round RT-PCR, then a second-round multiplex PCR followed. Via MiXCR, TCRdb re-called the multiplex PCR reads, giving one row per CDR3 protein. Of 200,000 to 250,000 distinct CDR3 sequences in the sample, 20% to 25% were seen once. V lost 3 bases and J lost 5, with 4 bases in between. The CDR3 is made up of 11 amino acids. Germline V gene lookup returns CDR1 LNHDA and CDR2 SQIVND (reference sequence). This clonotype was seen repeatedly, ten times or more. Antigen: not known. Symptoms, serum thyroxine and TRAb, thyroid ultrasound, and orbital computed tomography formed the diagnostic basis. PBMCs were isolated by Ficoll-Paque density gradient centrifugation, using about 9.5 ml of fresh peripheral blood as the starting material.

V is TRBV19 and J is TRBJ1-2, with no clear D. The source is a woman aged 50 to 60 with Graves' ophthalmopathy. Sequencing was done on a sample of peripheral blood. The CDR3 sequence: CASSIGYGYTF. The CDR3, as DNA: TGTGCCAGTAGTATCGGGTATGGCTACACCTTC.